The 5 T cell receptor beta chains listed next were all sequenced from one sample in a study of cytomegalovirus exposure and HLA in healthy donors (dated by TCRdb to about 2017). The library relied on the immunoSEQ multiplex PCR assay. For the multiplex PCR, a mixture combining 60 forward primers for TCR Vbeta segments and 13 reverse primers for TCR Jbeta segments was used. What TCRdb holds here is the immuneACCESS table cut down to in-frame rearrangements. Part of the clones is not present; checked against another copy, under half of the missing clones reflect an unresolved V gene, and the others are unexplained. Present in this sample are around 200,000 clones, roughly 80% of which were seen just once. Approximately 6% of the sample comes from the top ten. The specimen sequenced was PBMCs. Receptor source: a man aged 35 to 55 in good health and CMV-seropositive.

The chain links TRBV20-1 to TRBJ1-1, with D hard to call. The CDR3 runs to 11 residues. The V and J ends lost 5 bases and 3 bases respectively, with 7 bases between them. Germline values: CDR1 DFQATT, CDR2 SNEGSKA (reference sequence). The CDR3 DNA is TGCAGTGCTCACGTAGACACTGAAGCTTTCTTT. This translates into CSAHVDTEAFF.

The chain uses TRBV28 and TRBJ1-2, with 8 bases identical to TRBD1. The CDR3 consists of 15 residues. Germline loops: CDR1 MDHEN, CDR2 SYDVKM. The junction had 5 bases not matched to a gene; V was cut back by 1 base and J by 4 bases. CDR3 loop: CASSLYHRGSYGYTF. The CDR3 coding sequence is TGTGCCAGCAGTTTATATCACAGGGGGTCCTATGGCTACACCTTC.

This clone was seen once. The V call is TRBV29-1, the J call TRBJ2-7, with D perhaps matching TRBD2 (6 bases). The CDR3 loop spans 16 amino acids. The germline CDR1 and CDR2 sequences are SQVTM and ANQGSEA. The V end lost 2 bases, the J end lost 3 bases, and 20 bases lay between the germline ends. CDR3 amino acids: CSVELRRGGFLYEQYF. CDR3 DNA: TGCAGCGTTGAACTCAGGAGGGGAGGCTTCCTCTACGAGCAGTACTTC.

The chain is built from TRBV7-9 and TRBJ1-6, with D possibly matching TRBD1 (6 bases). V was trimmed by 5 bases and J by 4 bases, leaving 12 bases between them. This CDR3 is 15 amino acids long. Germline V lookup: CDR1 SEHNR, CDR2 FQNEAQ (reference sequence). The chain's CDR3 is CASSLGQFYNSPLHF. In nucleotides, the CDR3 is TGTGCCAGCAGCCTCGGACAGTTTTATAATTCACCCCTCCACTTT.

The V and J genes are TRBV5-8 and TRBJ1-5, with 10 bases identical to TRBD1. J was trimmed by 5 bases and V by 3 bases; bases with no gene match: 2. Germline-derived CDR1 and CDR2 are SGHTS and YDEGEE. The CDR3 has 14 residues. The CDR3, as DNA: TGTGCCAGCAGCTGGGACAGGGGTTATCAGCCCCAGCATTTT. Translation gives CASSWDRGYQPQHF.